This TCR beta chain was recorded in a study of blood T cell repertoires in COVID-19. For the study at large: Some COVID-19 samples were acute and others convalescent; all came from the United States, Italy and Spain. PBMCs, B-cell-depleted T cells, or T cells were the source of the cDNA or gDNA that made up the material.

TCRdb keeps only in-frame clones here, not all; method: immunoSEQ multiplex PCR. Seen here are 60,000 to 90,000 clones, around 83% observed once, and the top ten hold 3.5% to 4%. V lost 0 bases and J lost 1, with 9 bases in between. The CDR3 length is 15 residues. Per germline, CDR1 MNHEY and CDR2 SVGAGI. The sequencing sample was made of peripheral blood. The V gene is TRBV6-5, the J gene TRBJ1-1, with a weak D call TRBD1 (5 bases). The TCR sequence derives from a man between 45 and 60 years old with acute or convalescent COVID-19. In DNA form, the CDR3 reads TGTGCCAGCAGTTACTCAGACAGCGCGAACACTGAAGCTTTCTTT. Translation gives CASSYSDSANTEAFF.